The 20 T cell receptor beta chains below come from one sample, sequenced in a study of blood T cell repertoires in COVID-19. The assay was immunoSEQ multiplex PCR, and TCRdb's table has in-frame clones only and misses some. The data show some 300,000 clones, over 85% seen once. Sequencing was performed on PBMCs or T cells enriched from blood (not recorded which). The receptors here all came from a woman in her thirties who had recovered from COVID-19.

V is TRBV28 and J is TRBJ2-3, with 7 bases fitting TRBD1. The V gene's germline CDR1 is MDHEN and CDR2 SYDVKM. With 1 base clipped from V and 5 bases from J, the junction kept 9 bases outside the gene matches. The CDR3 is made up of 16 amino acids. CDR3 in DNA: TGTGCCAGCAGTTTATTCCCAGGACAGGCGGAAGATACGCAGTATTTT. It translates to CASSLFPGQAEDTQYF.

This chain connects TRBV7-2 to TRBJ1-2; a possible D gene is TRBD1 (5 bases). V was clipped by 5 bases and J by 2 bases, with 12 bases between them. CDR3 length: 14 amino acids. Germline CDR1 reads SGHTA; CDR2 reads FQGNSA. CDR3 nucleotide sequence: TGTGCCAGCAGCGAAGGACGGGGGAACTATGGCTACACCTTC. Translating it yields CASSEGRGNYGYTF. Looking up the rest from reference TRBV7-2 and TRBJ1-2 gives the full variable domain: GAGVSQSPSNKVTEKGKDVELRCDPISGHTALYWYRQSLGQGLEFLIYFQGNSAPDKSGLPSDRFSAERTGGSVSTLTIQRTQQEDSAVYLCASSEGRGNYGYTFGSGTRLTVV.

The genes are TRBV9 and TRBJ2-7; 10 bases line up with TRBD2. Germline CDR1 and CDR2: SGDLS and YYNGEE. CDR3 length: 13 amino acids. V lost 5 bases, J lost 4 bases, and 3 bases stayed unmatched. The DNA of the CDR3 is TGTGCCAGCAGGCCTAGCGGGAGTTACGAGCAGTACTTC. It encodes CASRPSGSYEQYF.

Details on this clone: The sample carries other DNA sequences with the same CDR3. The chain employs TRBV12-3 or TRBV12-4 and TRBJ1-1; possible D gene TRBD1, 6 bases. Trimming removed 5 bases from V and 4 bases from J, with 11 bases in between. This CDR3 region has 13 residues. CDR3 nucleotide sequence: TGTGCCAGCAGTCCCGGACAGTTCACTGAAGCTTTCTTT. Amino acid sequence: CASSPGQFTEAFF.

The chain is built from TRBV29-1 and TRBJ1-1, with no clear D. Germline CDR1 and CDR2: SQVTM and ANQGSEA. The CDR3 is made up of 13 amino acids. V was pared by 6 bases and J by 0 bases, with 11 bases between. CDR3: CSVSQILNTEAFF. In DNA form, the CDR3 reads TGCAGCGTCTCACAAATACTGAACACTGAAGCTTTCTTT. Variable domain in full (rest from reference TRBV29-1 and TRBJ1-1): SAVISQKPSRDICQRGTSLTIQCQVDSQVTMMFWYRQQPGQSLTLIATANQGSEATYESGFVIDKFPISRPNLTFSTLTVSNMSPEDSSIYLCSVSQILNTEAFFGQGTRLTVV.

This clone has a single count. The CDR3 nucleotides read TGTGCCAGCAAGCGTGGGACAGGGGACACTACGAGACAGTACTTC. This sequence encodes CASKRGTGDTTRQYF. V usage is TRBV6-5 and J usage is TRBJ2-7; 10 bases are shared with TRBD1. The CDR3 is 15 residues long. The V gene end was trimmed by 7 bases and the J gene end by 10 bases; junction bases not matched to a gene: 16. Germline V CDR1 and CDR2: MNHEY, SVGAGI.

V gene TRBV28 combines with J gene TRBJ1-5, with TRBD1 as a possible D gene (5 bases). V was pared by 3 bases and J by 0 bases, with 24 bases between. CDR1 is MDHEN and CDR2 is SYDVKM in the germline V gene. This CDR3 contains 20 residues. CDR3 DNA: TGTGCCAGCAGTTTCCCGTCCTTCCGTTGGGGGGACCATAGCAATCAGCCCCAGCATTTT. It codes for CASSFPSFRWGDHSNQPQHF.

The count of this clone is one. CDR3 sequence: CASSPRTSGSGMQTQYF. The CDR3 bases are TGTGCCAGCTCACCACGGACTAGCGGGAGTGGCATGCAGACCCAGTACTTC. The V gene is TRBV18, the J gene TRBJ2-5; 13 positions agree with TRBD2. This CDR3 is 17 amino acids long. The germline V gene encodes CDR1 KGHSH and CDR2 LQKENI. Losses at the gene ends were 1 base for V and 6 bases for J; bases not matched to a gene: 8.

The chain uses TRBV19 and TRBJ1-1; 9 bases are a match to TRBD1. Germline lookup yields CDR1 LNHDA and CDR2 SQIVND (reference sequence). The CDR3 loop spans 15 amino acids. J lost 4 bases, V lost 5 bases, and 8 bases had no gene match. CDR3 DNA: TGTGCCAGTAGTGACCGGACAGGGGTATCCACTGAAGCTTTCTTT. Its translation is CASSDRTGVSTEAFF.

The chain couples TRBV9 to TRBJ2-3, with 7 bases identical to TRBD2. CDR1 and CDR2 (germline): SGDLS, YYNGEE. The CDR3 extends over 15 amino acids. V shed 0 bases, J shed 0 bases, and the junction held 1 base outside the gene matches. The CDR3 spells CASSVDGRSTDTQYF. In DNA, the CDR3 is TGTGCCAGCAGCGTAGACGGGAGGAGCACAGATACGCAGTATTTT.

The chain joins TRBV3-1 (or the pseudogene TRBV3-2) to TRBJ2-7; TRBD2 is a possible D gene (6 bases). Trimming shortened V by 2 bases and J by 0 bases, and 14 bases separated the two germline ends. CDR1 and CDR2 (germline): LGHDT, YNNKEL (reference sequence). This CDR3 spans 16 amino acids. CDR3 nucleotide sequence: TGTGCCAGCAGCCAACGAAGAGCGGGTGACTCCTACGAGCAGTACTTC. This sequence encodes CASSQRRAGDSYEQYF.

The rearrangement links TRBV6-2 or TRBV6-3 to TRBJ1-2; a weak D match, TRBD1 (6 bases). Germline assignment: CDR1 MNHEY and CDR2 SVGEGT. Trimming cost V 2 bases and J 2 bases, with 6 bases left between them. The CDR3 covers 13 residues. CDR3 bases: TGTGCCAGCAGTTACGACAGGAACTATGGCTACACCTTC. The encoded protein is CASSYDRNYGYTF.

The chain has TRBV13 and TRBJ1-1; D not certain. Germline V gene data show CDR1 as PRHDT and CDR2 as FYEKMQ (reference sequence). Trimming cost V 5 bases and J 4 bases, with 11 bases left between them. This CDR3 comprises 13 residues. The CDR3 nucleotides read TGTGCCAGCAGCCCTGAGGAGGGCACTGAAGCTTTCTTT. This sequence encodes CASSPEEGTEAFF.

This clone was observed a handful of times. The chain uses TRBV5-1 and TRBJ1-2; D gene uncertain. V lost 0 bases, J lost 8 bases, and 11 bases lay in between. The CDR3 sequence is 13 residues long. Germline CDR1 reads SGHRS; CDR2 reads YFSETQ. The CDR3 protein is CASSLAGSGGYTF. For the CDR3, the DNA is TGCGCCAGCAGCTTGGCGGGGTCGGGAGGCTACACCTTC.

The chain carries TRBV29-1 and TRBJ1-2; 7 nucleotides match TRBD1. This CDR3 comprises 13 residues. Germline V CDR1 and CDR2: SQVTM, ANQGSEA. V was pared by 7 bases and J by 2 bases, with 7 bases of the junction left unmatched. The CDR3 is CSARQGWNYGYTF. For the CDR3, the DNA is TGCAGCGCTAGACAGGGTTGGAACTATGGCTACACCTTC.

The chain employs TRBV29-1 and TRBJ2-7; tentatively, D is TRBD2 (5 bases). The ends were cut back, 1 base at V and 7 bases at J, with 14 bases in the middle. Germline CDR1 and CDR2: SQVTM and ANQGSEA. The CDR3 runs 13 residues. CDR3 sequence: CSVEVRVGEEQYF. The CDR3 DNA sequence: TGCAGCGTTGAAGTGCGGGTCGGGGAGGAGCAGTACTTC.

A word on this clone: Distinct nucleotide sequences in the sample also encode this CDR3. The chain recombines TRBV11-3 with TRBJ2-2; tentative D call: TRBD1 (6 bases). CDR1 and CDR2 (germline): SGHNT, YENEEA. Trimming removed 0 bases at V and 3 bases at J, with 8 bases between. The CDR3 runs 15 residues. The chain's CDR3 is CASSLDRGDTGELFF. The CDR3 DNA reads as TGTGCCAGCAGCTTAGACAGGGGAGACACCGGGGAGCTGTTTTTT.

The chain combines TRBV28 with TRBJ2-5; 9 nucleotides line up with TRBD2. J was trimmed by 5 bases and V by 5 bases; bases with no gene match: 9. The CDR3 contains 15 residues. Germline V gene sequence: CDR1 MDHEN, CDR2 SYDVKM. CDR3 coding DNA: TGTGCCAGCAGTGAATATAGCGGGAGCGCGGAGACCCAGTACTTC. Protein: CASSEYSGSAETQYF.

The V and J genes are TRBV11-2 and TRBJ2-7; D is uncertain. The V gene lost 6 bases and the J gene lost 0 bases, with 12 bases spanning the gap. This CDR3 region has 14 residues. Germline CDR1 and CDR2: SGHAT and FQNNGV. CDR3 nucleotides: TGTGCCAGCAGTTCAGACGCAGGCTCCTACGAGCAGTACTTC. This translates into CASSSDAGSYEQYF.

The CDR3 bases are TGTGCCAGCAGCGACCTCTATACTCAGGGAAGAGCTAATGAAAAACTGTTTTTT. Amino acids: CASSDLYTQGRANEKLFF. The V and J genes are TRBV7-2 and TRBJ1-4; D is possibly TRBD1 (5 bases). Trimming took 5 bases from V and 3 from J, leaving 22 bases between them. The germline V gene has CDR1 SGHTA and CDR2 FQGNSA. This CDR3 is 18 amino acids long.